The source of this T cell receptor (beta chain) is a study of blood T cell repertoires in COVID-19. Whole-study context: Sites in the United States, Italy and Spain provided acute and convalescent COVID-19 samples. The analysed material was cDNA or gDNA that came from T cells, B-cell-depleted T cells, or PBMCs.

V lost 0 bases, J lost 4 bases, and 7 bases lay in between. CDR3 length: 13 residues. Germline CDR1 GTSNPN, CDR2 SVGIG (reference sequence). Original processing methods: Amplification of reference gene primers provided the estimated nucleated cell counts. The assay was immunoSEQ multiplex PCR, and TCRdb's table has in-frame clones only and misses some. D and trimming were read from the DNA, whereas the V and J calls and clone size are those reported in that table. The sample shows almost 200,000 clones, roughly three quarters of them seen only once. The sequence derives from a woman in her thirties or forties with COVID-19, enrolled during active disease. The specimen sequenced was peripheral blood. The V call is TRBV30, the J call TRBJ1-5, with a weak D call TRBD1 (5 bases). The CDR3 protein is CAWSVKGNQPQHF. CDR3 DNA: TGTGCCTGGAGTGTAAAGGGGAATCAGCCCCAGCATTTT.